Listed below are T cell receptor beta chains from one sample, sequenced in a study of OX40 agonist ivuxolimab in advanced cancers. TCRdb keeps only in-frame clones here, not all; method: immunoSEQ multiplex PCR. The sample records 35,000 or so clones, around 90% being singletons. The input for sequencing was CD4+ or CD8+ T cells sorted from blood, taken in a trial of the OX40 agonist ivuxolimab. The receptors stem from an adult with an advanced solid tumor such as melanoma, head and neck, liver or kidney cancer. CDR3s include the opening cysteine and the closing phenylalanine or tryptophan. D genes are given only for firm matches. Size is omitted from some rows. Given values are once, few, many or a class for expanded clones.

D: NA; V: TRBV19; J: TRBJ1-6; size: NA; CDR3: CASSGRPSSYNSPLHF; DNA: TGTGCCAGTAGTGGCCGGCCTAGCTCCTATAATTCACCCCTCCACTTT
D: TRBD1; V: TRBV11-1; J: TRBJ1-4; size: NA; CDR3: CASSFRGYAPNEKLFF; DNA: TGTGCCAGCAGCTTCAGGGGGTATGCGCCTAATGAAAAACTGTTTTTT
D: NA; V: TRBV5-1; J: TRBJ1-3; size: once; CDR3: CASSLSVGSGNTIYF; DNA: TGCGCCAGCAGCTTGTCTGTAGGGTCTGGAAACACCATATATTTT
D: NA; V: TRBV5-1; J: TRBJ2-7; size: once; CDR3: CASSSTGTVSHEQYF; DNA: TGCGCCAGCAGCTCAACCGGGACCGTTAGCCACGAGCAGTACTTC
D: NA; V: TRBV5-1; J: TRBJ2-3; size: NA; CDR3: CASSFGQTDTQYF; DNA: TGCGCCAGCAGCTTCGGACAGACAGATACGCAGTATTTT
D: TRBD1; V: TRBV5-5; J: TRBJ1-5; size: NA; CDR3: CASSREDRGDQPQHF; DNA: TGTGCCAGCAGCCGAGAGGACAGGGGAGATCAGCCCCAGCATTTT
D: NA; V: TRBV2; J: TRBJ2-1; size: NA; CDR3: CASSAFGYNEQFF; DNA: TGTGCCAGCAGTGCCTTTGGCTACAATGAGCAGTTCTTC
D: NA; V: TRBV7-9; J: TRBJ1-2; size: NA; CDR3: CASTRDGIYGYTF; DNA: TGTGCCAGCACCCGGGACGGAATCTATGGCTACACCTTC
D: NA; V: TRBV30; J: TRBJ2-7; size: NA; CDR3: CAWNVRGMSYEQYF; DNA: TGTGCCTGGAACGTACGGGGGATGTCCTACGAGCAGTACTTC
D: NA; V: TRBV27; J: TRBJ1-4; size: NA; CDR3: CASSSVLSGEKLFF; DNA: TGTGCCAGCAGTTCTGTCTTGAGCGGTGAAAAACTGTTTTTT
D: NA; V: TRBV10-3; J: TRBJ1-5; size: NA; CDR3: CAISDQREDQPQHF; DNA: TGTGCCATCAGTGACCAGAGGGAGGATCAGCCCCAGCATTTT